A selection of T cell receptor beta chains follows, all from one sample in a study of cytomegalovirus exposure and HLA in healthy donors. Some clones are missing from TCRdb's copy, which holds only in-frame ones; the method was immunoSEQ multiplex PCR. Seen in this sample are around 140,000 clones; the ten most common clones hold over 1.5%. Sequencing was done on a sample of PBMCs. The receptors come from a man between 18 and 29 years old in good health and CMV-seronegative. Both conserved end residues are part of each CDR3. D genes are given only for firm matches.

V gene	D gene	J gene	CDR3 DNA	CDR3 protein
TRBV28	.	TRBJ2-7	TGTGCCAGCGCCAGGGAAGGGTACGAGCAGTACTTC	CASAREGYEQYF
TRBV13	.	TRBJ2-1	TGTGCCAGCAGCTTCGGACAGCCTCTCAATGAGCAGTTCTTC	CASSFGQPLNEQFF
TRBV5-1	TRBD1	TRBJ1-2	TGCGCCAGCACCCCGGGACAGCAAAACTATGGCTACACCTTC	CASTPGQQNYGYTF
TRBV9	.	TRBJ1-3	TGTGCCAGCAGCGTACTTGAGTGGGTGGGCGACATTGGAAACACCATATATTTT	CASSVLEWVGDIGNTIYF
TRBV6-1	TRBD2	TRBJ2-7	TGTGCCAGCAATGGCGGGAGCTACGAGCAGTACTTC	CASNGGSYEQYF
TRBV15	TRBD1	TRBJ2-5	TGTGCCACCAGCAGAGACCCGACAGGGGGCGAGACCCAGTACTTC	CATSRDPTGGETQYF
TRBV13	.	TRBJ2-3	TGTGCCAGCAGCTTACAAGCCTCGACTGCCAGGACTAGCACAGATACGCAGTATTTT	CASSLQASTARTSTDTQYF
TRBV9	.	TRBJ1-5	TGTGCCAGCAGCGCAGGCGGAGGGGGGGGTAATAGCAATCAGCCCCAGCATTTT	CASSAGGGGGNSNQPQHF
TRBV7-8	TRBD2	TRBJ2-5	TGTGCCAGCAGCTACGAAGCGGGACTAGCGGGAAAAGAGACCCAGTACTTC	CASSYEAGLAGKETQYF
TRBV4-3	.	TRBJ1-3	TGCGCCAGCAGCCTAGGTACAGGGTCGTCCGGTGGAAACACCATATATTTT	CASSLGTGSSGGNTIYF
TRBV28	TRBD2	TRBJ2-1	TGTGCCAGCAGTCGGAACCCCGGGACTAGCGGGAGAGGGGTTTTTAATGAGCAGTTCTTC	CASSRNPGTSGRGVFNEQFF
TRBV5-4	.	TRBJ1-1	TGTGCCAGCAGCTTGACAGCTTCGAACACTGAAGCTTTCTTT	CASSLTASNTEAFF
TRBV10-3	.	TRBJ1-3	TGTGCCATCAGTGAAACTAGGGAGGGGTCCATATATTTT	CAISETREGSIYF
TRBV18	TRBD1	TRBJ2-7	TGTGCCAGCTCACCACTCCCCGGGACAGGGCCCTACGAGCAGTACTTC	CASSPLPGTGPYEQYF
TRBV5-1	TRBD1	TRBJ2-1	TGCGCCAGCAGCTTGTTACCAGGGGGCTCCTACAATGAGCAGTTCTTC	CASSLLPGGSYNEQFF
TRBV4-3	.	TRBJ2-7	TGCGCCAGCAGCCAAGCGGTAAATGGGCCCCACGAGCAGTACTTC	CASSQAVNGPHEQYF
TRBV11-1	TRBD1	TRBJ2-7	TGTGCCAGCGGGACAGGGGACCACTACGAGCAGTACTTC	CASGTGDHYEQYF
TRBV7-2	TRBD2	TRBJ2-2	TGTGCCAGCAGCCAAGTGGGTCTAGCGGGTAAAACCGGGGAGCTGTTTTTT	CASSQVGLAGKTGELFF
TRBV27	.	TRBJ2-2	TGTGCCAGCAGGCGCCTTAGCGTGACCGGGGAGCTGTTTTTT	CASRRLSVTGELFF
TRBV30	.	TRBJ1-1	TGTGCCTGGGGGCTGGATACTGAAGCTTTCTTT	CAWGLDTEAFF
TRBV19	TRBD1	TRBJ1-1	TGTGCCAGTAGTCTCCGGGGGACAGGGGTGAACACTGAAGCTTTCTTT	CASSLRGTGVNTEAFF
TRBV5-8	TRBD2	TRBJ2-5	TGTGCCAGCAGCTCCGGACTAGCGGGCGTCCAAGAGACCCAGTACTTC	CASSSGLAGVQETQYF
TRBV27	.	TRBJ1-2	TGTGCCAGCAGTCTGGGACCAACAGGGTTTAGTGGCTACACCTTC	CASSLGPTGFSGYTF
TRBV29-1	.	TRBJ2-5	TGCAGCGTGGGGCGGGATGGAGAGACCCAGTACTTC	CSVGRDGETQYF
TRBV28	TRBD2	TRBJ2-7	TGTGCCAGCAGTTTAGTTAGCGGGAGGGGATCTTACGAGCAGTACTTC	CASSLVSGRGSYEQYF
TRBV11-1	.	TRBJ2-2	TGTGCCAGCAGCCCAAGAGTGAACACCGGGGAGCTGTTTTTT	CASSPRVNTGELFF
TRBV6-1	.	TRBJ2-2	TGTGCCAGCAGTGAAAAGGGACATACGAACACCGGGGAGCTGTTTTTT	CASSEKGHTNTGELFF
TRBV11-2	TRBD1	TRBJ2-3	TGTGCCAGCAGCTTGAGGGAGACAGGGGGGAGAGATACGCAGTATTTT	CASSLRETGGRDTQYF
TRBV4-2	TRBD1	TRBJ1-1	TGTGCCAGCAGCCGCGGACAGGGCATCACTGAAGCTTTCTTT	CASSRGQGITEAFF
TRBV7-2	TRBD2	TRBJ2-3	TGTGCCAGCAGCTTAGGATTCGGGCTAGCGGGGGGTGGAGATACGCAGTATTTT	CASSLGFGLAGGGDTQYF
TRBV27	.	TRBJ1-2	TGTGCCAGCAGTTTAAGCCTATTACAGGATGGCTACACCTTC	CASSLSLLQDGYTF
TRBV6-6	.	TRBJ1-1	TGTGCCAGCAGTTACTCGATTTGGGGAGAGACGGAGGAAGCTTTCTTT	CASSYSIWGETEEAFF
TRBV28	TRBD2	TRBJ2-7	TGTGCCAGCAGTTCTGGACTAGCGGGAGGCTACGAGCAGTACTTC	CASSSGLAGGYEQYF
TRBV7-9	.	TRBJ2-7	TGTGCCAGCAGCTTAGCCCCCTTACAGGGCCACGAGCAGTACTTC	CASSLAPLQGHEQYF
TRBV28	.	TRBJ2-7	TGTGCCAGCAGAGGAGGGGGCGGATCCTCTGAGTACGAGCAGTACTCCGAATACGAGCAGTACTTC	CASRGGGGSSEYEQYSEYEQYF
TRBV11-3	TRBD2	TRBJ2-3	TGTGCCAGCAGCGGACCCGGGACTAGCGGCACCACAGATACGCAGTATTTT	CASSGPGTSGTTDTQYF
TRBV10-3	TRBD1	TRBJ1-6	TGTGCCATCAGTGAGCCGGGACAGGGCCCTAATTCACCCCTCCACTTT	CAISEPGQGPNSPLHF
TRBV6-4	.	TRBJ1-2	TGTGCCAGCAGTGAAGGTTCAGGGGTTCAGTATGGTTACACCTTC	CASSEGSGVQYGYTF
TRBV18	TRBD2	TRBJ2-1	TGTGCCAGCTCACCACCGAGGGTAGCGGGGGGCTACAATGAGCAGTTCTTC	CASSPPRVAGGYNEQFF
TRBV28	.	TRBJ2-1	TGTGCCAGCGGAACCTACAGGGAACTCACCAATGAGCAGTTCTTC	CASGTYRELTNEQFF
TRBV9	.	TRBJ1-1	TGTGCCAGCAGCCTCGGGGGGGCCAACACTGAAGCTTTCTTT	CASSLGGANTEAFF
TRBV5-1	.	TRBJ2-3	TGCGCCAGCAGCTTGCGCTCGATTGCGTCTGGAGGGGGCGATACAGATACGCAGTATTTT	CASSLRSIASGGGDTDTQYF
TRBV19	TRBD1	TRBJ2-7	TGTGCCAGTAGTATAGTGGGACAGGGTTCCTACGAGCAGTACTTC	CASSIVGQGSYEQYF
TRBV9	.	TRBJ2-7	TGTGCCAGCAGCGTAGGGGTAGAGGCCACCTACGAGCAGTACTTC	CASSVGVEATYEQYF
TRBV11-2	TRBD1	TRBJ1-2	TGTGCCAGCAGCCGAACGGACAGGGGGAACTATGGCTACACCTTC	CASSRTDRGNYGYTF
TRBV7-3	.	TRBJ1-6	TGTGCCAGCAGCGCAGGACAGCGCTATTCACCCCTCCACTTT	CASSAGQRYSPLHF